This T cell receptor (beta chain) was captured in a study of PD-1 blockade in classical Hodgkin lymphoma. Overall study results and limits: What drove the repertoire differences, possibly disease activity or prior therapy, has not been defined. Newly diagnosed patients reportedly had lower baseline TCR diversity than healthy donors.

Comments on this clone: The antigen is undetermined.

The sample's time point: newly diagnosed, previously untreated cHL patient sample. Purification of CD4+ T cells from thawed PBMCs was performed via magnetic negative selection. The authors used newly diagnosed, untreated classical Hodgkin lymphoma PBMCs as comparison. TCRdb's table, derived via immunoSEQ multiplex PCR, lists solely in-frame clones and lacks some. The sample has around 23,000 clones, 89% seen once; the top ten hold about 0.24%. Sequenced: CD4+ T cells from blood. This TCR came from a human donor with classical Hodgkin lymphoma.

Here the CDR3 reads CASSERGGDYGYTF. The DNA for the CDR3 is TGTGCCAGCAGTGAACGGGGGGGGGACTATGGCTACACCTTC. The chain has TRBV2 and TRBJ1-2; perhaps TRBD1 as D (5 bases). This CDR3 comprises 14 residues. Trimming left V 2 bases short and J 3 bases short, with 10 bases between. Germline lookup yields CDR1 SNHLY and CDR2 FYNNEI.